This paragraph covers one T cell receptor (beta chain) sequence. The data were obtained in a study of vaccination and CD4 T cells after COVID-19. V was cut by 5 bases and J by 7 bases, with 20 bases left in between. In germline, CDR1 is SEHNR, CDR2 FQNEAQ (reference sequence). This CDR3 has 16 residues. One entry per CDR3 protein results from TCRdb running MiXCR on the PCR reads. Of 26,000 or so distinct CDR3 sequences in the sample, around 50% were seen once. This sample's time point: late sampling 161 to 241 days after vaccination in a few convalescent patients. This clonotype originated in a human donor who had recovered from COVID-19. This specimen consisted of CD4+ T cells from blood, obtained about 7 months after SARS-CoV-2 vaccination. This chain uses TRBV7-9 with TRBJ2-2; possibly TRBD2 for D (6 bases). CDR3 sequence (DNA): TGTGCCAGCAGCATGAGACTAGTAGCTTACGGCGGGGAGCTGTTTTTT. Protein sequence: CASSMRLVAYGGELFF.